Listed below are T cell receptor beta chains from one sample, sequenced in a study of blood T cell repertoires in COVID-19. Using immunoSEQ multiplex PCR, the repertoire was profiled, and TCRdb retains in-frame clones only, with some absent. The data contain roughly 280,000 clones, 89% of them seen just once; the ten biggest clones take up 2% to 2.5%. Sequencing input: peripheral blood. The receptors were gathered from a man in his fifties with acute or convalescent COVID-19. The CDR3 runs from the conserved cysteine through the conserved F or W. The D gene is left open where the match is weak. Clone size is stated in some rows and not others, as once, few, many or a class when expanded.

j_call v_call clone_size d_call cdr3_nt cdr3_aa
TRBJ1-2 TRBV5-6 - - TGTGCCAGCAGCTACGAGGGTTCTTTCTATGGCTACACCTTC CASSYEGSFYGYTF
TRBJ1-2 TRBV2 - - TGTGCCAGCACTGTGGACAGACCGGGCTACACCTTC CASTVDRPGYTF
TRBJ1-4 TRBV11-2 - TRBD1 TGTGCCAGCAGCTGGACAGGGGTTGAAAAACTGTTTTTT CASSWTGVEKLFF
TRBJ2-7 TRBV6-5 - - TGTGCCAGCACCGACGGGGTAGGGATCTACGAGCAGTACTTC CASTDGVGIYEQYF
TRBJ2-2 TRBV7-3 - - TGTGCCAGCAGCTCAGGGGTTTACACCGGGGAGCTGTTTTTT CASSSGVYTGELFF
TRBJ1-6 TRBV9 - - TGTGCCAGCAGCGAGAGGGACAAAGCTAATTCACCCCTCCACTTT CASSERDKANSPLHF
TRBJ1-2 TRBV15 - - TGTGCCACCAGCAGAACAGCGGTCGGGGGCTACACCTTC CATSRTAVGGYTF
TRBJ2-7 TRBV2 - - TGTGCCAGTAGTAATTATCGGGGAATTAACTACGAGCAGTACTTC CASSNYRGINYEQYF
TRBJ2-2 TRBV7-3 - - TGTGCCAGCAGCCGCGTCGCCGGGGAGCTGTTTTTT CASSRVAGELFF
TRBJ2-3 TRBV6-4 - - TGTGCCAGCAGTGACTCGACAAGGGGAGATACGCAGTATTTT CASSDSTRGDTQYF
TRBJ2-7 TRBV10-2 - TRBD1 TGCGCCAGCAGGGGACAGGGACTGGTTACCTACGAGCAGTACTTC CASRGQGLVTYEQYF
TRBJ2-2 TRBV3-1/TRBV3-2 - TRBD1 TGTGCCAGCAGCCCGACAGGGGTCGGCACCGGGGAGCTGTTTTTT CASSPTGVGTGELFF
TRBJ2-7 TRBV6-1 - - TGTGCCAGCAGCGAAGGGGCCAGGGGACACGAGCAGTACTTC CASSEGARGHEQYF
TRBJ2-5 TRBV4-1 - TRBD2 TGCGCCAGCAGCCAAGATGATACGCGAGCGGGGTACCGAAGAGAGACCCAGTACTTC CASSQDDTRAGYRRETQYF
TRBJ2-2 TRBV5-1 - TRBD1 TGCGCCAGCAGCCAACGGACAGGGGGACCCGGGGAGCTGTTTTTT CASSQRTGGPGELFF
TRBJ2-2 TRBV12-3/TRBV12-4 - - TGTGCCAGCACCTTGGGACTGGCCGGGGAGCTGTTTTTT CASTLGLAGELFF
TRBJ1-5 TRBV2 - TRBD1 TGTGCCAGCAGGGGCCAGGGGGGCAGCAATCAGCCCCAGCATTTT CASRGQGGSNQPQHF
TRBJ1-3 TRBV7-9 once - TGTGCCAGCAGCCCGATCAGTGGAAACACCATATATTTT CASSPISGNTIYF
TRBJ1-2 TRBV10-1 - - TGCGCCAGCAGTGCAGGGGATCACTATGGCTACACCTTC CASSAGDHYGYTF
TRBJ1-5 TRBV3-1/TRBV3-2 - - TGTGCCAGCAGCCAAGGGGGGCTTCAGCCCCAGCATTTT CASSQGGLQPQHF
TRBJ1-2 TRBV14 - TRBD1 TGTGCCAGCAGCCCGAGACAGGGACCCATCTATGGCTACACCTTC CASSPRQGPIYGYTF
TRBJ2-7 TRBV7-6 - TRBD1 TGTGCCAGCAGCTTCGACACGACAGGGAACGAGCAGTACTTC CASSFDTTGNEQYF
TRBJ2-1 TRBV5-1 - - TGCGCCAGCAGCCCCCTCCCACCGGGGAATGAGCAGTTCTTC CASSPLPPGNEQFF
TRBJ1-1 TRBV18 - - TGTGCCAGCTCACTCGAAACTCGTATCAACACTGAAGCTTTCTTT CASSLETRINTEAFF
TRBJ2-7 TRBV19 - TRBD1 TGTGCCAGTAGCCCTGACAGGGTTGCTACCTACGAGCAGTACTTC CASSPDRVATYEQYF
TRBJ2-2 TRBV2 - TRBD1 TGTGCCAGCAGTGAAGGGACAGGGACCGGGGAGCTGTTTTTT CASSEGTGTGELFF
TRBJ2-2 TRBV27 - - TGTGCCAGCAGTTTATACTCCGGGGAGCTGTTTTTT CASSLYSGELFF
TRBJ2-7 TRBV12-3/TRBV12-4 - - TGTGCCAGCAGTTCCATAACTACGGGCGAGCAGTACTTC CASSSITTGEQYF
TRBJ2-5 TRBV9 - - TGTGCCAGCAGCGAGATATCAGGTCGCCAAGAGACCCAGTACTTC CASSEISGRQETQYF
TRBJ2-3 TRBV4-2 - TRBD2 TGTGCCAGCAGCCAAGTAGGGGGCCAAGTGACTAGCGGGGGTAACACAGATACGCAGTATTTT CASSQVGGQVTSGGNTDTQYF
TRBJ1-2 TRBV10-3 few TRBD1 TGTGCCATCACCGAGACAGGGCCGGGGGGCTACACCTTC CAITETGPGGYTF
TRBJ1-5 TRBV2 once - TGTGCCAGCAGTGGATGGCAGGGGCGCAATCAGCCCCAGCATTTT CASSGWQGRNQPQHF
TRBJ1-5 TRBV7-9 - TRBD1 TGTGCCAGCAGCCCAGGACAGGGGGGAAGGGATCAGCCCCAGCATTTT CASSPGQGGRDQPQHF
TRBJ1-1 TRBV30 - - TGTGCCTGGATTGCCCGTGGCCTTGAAGCTTTCTTT CAWIARGLEAFF
TRBJ2-7 TRBV5-5 - TRBD1 TGTGCCAGCAGCGACGGACAGGGGTACTACGAGCAGTACTTC CASSDGQGYYEQYF
TRBJ1-6 TRBV28 - TRBD1 TGTGCCAGCACCAATCCTACCAGGGGGCTCTCTTCACCCCTCCACTTT CASTNPTRGLSSPLHF
TRBJ2-3 TRBV29-1 - - TGCAGCGTTGAAAGCGATTTGCGCACAGATACGCAGTATTTT CSVESDLRTDTQYF
TRBJ1-1 TRBV14 - - TGTGCCAGCAGCCCCCGAACAGGGTTGGCAACTGAAGCTTTCTTT CASSPRTGLATEAFF
TRBJ1-2 TRBV9 - - TGTGCCAGCAGTCTGGAGGCCACAAACTATGGCTACACCTTC CASSLEATNYGYTF
TRBJ2-7 TRBV7-9 - TRBD1 TGTGCCAGCAGCCTGAGACAGGGGGACGAGCAGTACTTC CASSLRQGDEQYF
TRBJ1-1 TRBV19 - - TGCTCCAGCTCAGCGGGGGACACTGAAGCTTTCTTT CSSSAGDTEAFF
TRBJ1-1 TRBV4-1 - TRBD1 TGCGCCAGCAGCCAAGTGGGACAGGGGGCTCCGGGCACTGAAGCTTTCTTT CASSQVGQGAPGTEAFF